What follows is one T cell receptor (beta chain) and its context. Its specificity is unknown. This sample stems from a study of glioma-infiltrating T cells after dendritic cell vaccination. Whole-study results and caveats: Only a small number of patients had complete blood and tumor samples.

This CDR3 is built from 15 residues. Germline V gene data show CDR1 as MNHNY and CDR2 as SVGAGI (reference sequence). V lost 8 bases, J lost 9 bases, and 20 bases lay in between. TCRdb's copy holds only in-frame clones and misses some; the assay was immunoSEQ multiplex PCR. The data contain just under 85,000 clones, roughly 90% of them singletons. The rearrangement uses TRBV6-6 and TRBJ1-6; no clear D gene. This receptor was obtained from a human donor with glioblastoma. The sequenced sample was blood, obtained before dendritic cell vaccination. Here the CDR3 reads CASYSPGSSGSPLHF. The CDR3 DNA follows: TGTGCCAGCTACTCACCCGGTTCTTCGGGTTCACCCCTCCACTTT.